This paragraph covers one T cell receptor beta chain sequence. Its target is unknown. Sequencing of TCR beta was performed on blood CD8+ and CD4+ T cells. Age- and sex-matched healthy donors served as the control group. The source of the sample is a study of CD8 T cells in Susac syndrome. In germline, CDR1 is MDHEN, CDR2 SYDVKM. V gave up 8 bases and J gave up 4 bases, with 23 bases separating them. The CDR3 is 16 residues long. Whole-study results and caveats: An acknowledgment was made by the study that its TCR sequencing and HLA analysis involved relatively few individuals.

It was with random hexamers that roughly 0.45 to 1 ug RNA was reverse transcribed. Multiplex immunoSEQ PCR targeted 54 Vbeta and 13 Jbeta TCR beta segments. MiXCR, run by TCRdb on the immunoSEQ multiplex PCR reads, gives a single entry per CDR3 protein. Altogether more than 110,000 distinct CDR3 sequences are present, nearly 95% being singletons, with the ten largest covering about 0.26%. This chain joins TRBV28 and TRBJ2-5; tentative D call: TRBD1 (5 bases). Input material: CD8+ T cells from PBMCs. This clonotype originated in a human donor in good health. DNA for the CDR3: TGTGCCAGCCTCAACCCAGGGCCAACCACGCGAGAGACCCAGTACTTC. It codes for CASLNPGPTTRETQYF.